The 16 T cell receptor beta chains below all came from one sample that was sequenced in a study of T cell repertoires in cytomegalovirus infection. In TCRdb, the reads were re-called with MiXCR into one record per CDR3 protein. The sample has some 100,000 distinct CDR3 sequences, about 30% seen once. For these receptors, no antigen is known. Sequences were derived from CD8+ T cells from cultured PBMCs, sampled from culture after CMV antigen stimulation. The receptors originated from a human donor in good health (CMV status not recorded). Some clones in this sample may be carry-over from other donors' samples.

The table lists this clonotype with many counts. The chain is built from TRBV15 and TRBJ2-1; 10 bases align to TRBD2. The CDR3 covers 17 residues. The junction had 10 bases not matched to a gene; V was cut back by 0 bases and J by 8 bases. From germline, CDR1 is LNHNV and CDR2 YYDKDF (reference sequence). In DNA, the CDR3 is TGTGCCACCAGCAGAGATAGTGGGGGACTAGCGTTCGATGAGCAGTTCTTC. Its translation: CATSRDSGGLAFDEQFF.

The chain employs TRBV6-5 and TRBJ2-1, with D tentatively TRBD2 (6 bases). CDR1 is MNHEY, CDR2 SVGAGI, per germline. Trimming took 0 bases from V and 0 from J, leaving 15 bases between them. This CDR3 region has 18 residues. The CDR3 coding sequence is TGTGCCAGCAGTTACTCTATTGGCGGGGTTTCCTCCTACAATGAGCAGTTCTTC. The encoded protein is CASSYSIGGVSSYNEQFF.

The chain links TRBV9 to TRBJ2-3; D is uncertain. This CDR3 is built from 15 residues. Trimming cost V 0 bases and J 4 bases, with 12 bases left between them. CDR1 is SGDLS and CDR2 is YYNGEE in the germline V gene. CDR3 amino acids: CASSVAGGFPDTQYF. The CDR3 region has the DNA TGTGCCAGCAGCGTAGCTGGTGGGTTCCCAGATACGCAGTATTTT.

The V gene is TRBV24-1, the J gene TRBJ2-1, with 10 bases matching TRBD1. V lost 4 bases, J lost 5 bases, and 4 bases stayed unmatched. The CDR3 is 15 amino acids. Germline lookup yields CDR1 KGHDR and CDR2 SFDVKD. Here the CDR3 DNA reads TGTGCCACCAGTGACCCCGGGACAGGGGACAATGAGCAGTTCTTC. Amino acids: CATSDPGTGDNEQFF.

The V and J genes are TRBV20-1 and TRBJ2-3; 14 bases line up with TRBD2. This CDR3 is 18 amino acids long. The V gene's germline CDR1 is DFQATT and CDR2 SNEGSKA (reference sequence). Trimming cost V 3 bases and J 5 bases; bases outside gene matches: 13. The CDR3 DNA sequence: TGCAGTGCTAGCCACGTACCGGGACTAGCGGGGGATGGAGATACGCAGTATTTT. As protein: CSASHVPGLAGDGDTQYF.

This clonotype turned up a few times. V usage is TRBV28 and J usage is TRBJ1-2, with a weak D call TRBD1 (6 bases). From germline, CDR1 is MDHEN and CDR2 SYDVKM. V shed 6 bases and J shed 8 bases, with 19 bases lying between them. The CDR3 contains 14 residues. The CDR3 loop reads CASSPDRSRGGYTF. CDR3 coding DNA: TGTGCCAGCAGCCCTGACAGGTCTAGGGGAGGCTACACCTTC.

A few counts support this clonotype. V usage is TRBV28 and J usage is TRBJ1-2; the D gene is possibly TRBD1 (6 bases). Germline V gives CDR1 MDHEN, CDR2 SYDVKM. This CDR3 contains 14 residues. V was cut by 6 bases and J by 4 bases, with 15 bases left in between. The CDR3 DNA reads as TGTGCCAGCAGCCTTAGGGGGGAAACCTATGGCTACACCTTC. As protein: CASSLRGETYGYTF.

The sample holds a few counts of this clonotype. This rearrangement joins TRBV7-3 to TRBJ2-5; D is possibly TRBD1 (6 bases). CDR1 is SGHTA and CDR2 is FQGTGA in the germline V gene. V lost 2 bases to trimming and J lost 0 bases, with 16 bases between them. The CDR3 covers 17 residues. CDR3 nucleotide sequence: TGTGCCAGCAGCTTACCCCTGGACAGATTGTACCAAGAGACCCAGTACTTC. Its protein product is CASSLPLDRLYQETQYF.

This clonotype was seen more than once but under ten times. The CDR3 nucleotides read TGTGCCAGCGGCTGGCCTTATAGCAATCAGCCCCAGCATTTT. It is translated as CASGWPYSNQPQHF. This sequence joins TRBV7-6 and TRBJ1-5; no reliable D call. The CDR3 is 14 residues long. CDR1 SGHVS and CDR2 FNYEAQ come from the germline V gene. V dropped 8 bases and J dropped 0 bases, with 11 bases sitting between them.

DNA of the CDR3: TGTGCCAGCAGCACTAGCGAGGACCGAGATACGCAGTATTTT. It codes for CASSTSEDRDTQYF. V and J are TRBV12-3 or TRBV12-4 and TRBJ2-3; 7 nucleotides align to TRBD2. This CDR3 is 14 amino acids long. V shed 6 bases and J 5 bases; nucleotides not matched to a gene: 8.

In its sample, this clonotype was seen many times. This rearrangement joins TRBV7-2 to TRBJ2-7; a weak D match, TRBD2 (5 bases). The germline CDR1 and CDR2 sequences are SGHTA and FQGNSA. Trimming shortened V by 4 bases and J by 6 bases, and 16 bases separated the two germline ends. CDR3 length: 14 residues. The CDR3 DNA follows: TGTGCCAGCAGCTCACCTGCTAGCTGGTCCGAGCAGTACTTC. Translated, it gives CASSSPASWSEQYF.

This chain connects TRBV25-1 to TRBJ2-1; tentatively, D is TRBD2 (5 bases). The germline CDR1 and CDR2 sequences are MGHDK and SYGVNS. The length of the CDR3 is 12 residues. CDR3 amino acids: CAYSDYYNEQFF. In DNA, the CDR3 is TGTGCTTATAGCGATTACTACAATGAGCAGTTCTTC. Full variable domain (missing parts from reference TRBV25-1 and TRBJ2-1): EADIYQTPRYLVIGTGKKITLECSQTMGHDKMYWYQQDPGMELHLIHYSYGVNSTEKGDLSSESTVSRIRTEHFPLTLESARPSHTSQYLCAYSDYYNEQFFGPGTRLTVL.

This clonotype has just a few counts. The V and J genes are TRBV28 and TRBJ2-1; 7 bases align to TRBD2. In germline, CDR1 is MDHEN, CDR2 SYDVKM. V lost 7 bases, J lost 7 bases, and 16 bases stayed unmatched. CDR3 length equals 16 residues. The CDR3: CASTYGPAGESNEQFF. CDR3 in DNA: TGTGCCAGCACCTATGGTCCCGCGGGGGAAAGTAATGAGCAGTTCTTC.

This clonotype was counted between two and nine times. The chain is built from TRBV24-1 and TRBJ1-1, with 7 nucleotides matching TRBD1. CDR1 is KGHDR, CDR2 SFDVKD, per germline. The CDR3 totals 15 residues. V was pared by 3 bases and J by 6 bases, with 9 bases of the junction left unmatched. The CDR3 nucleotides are TGTGCCACCAGTGATCAATCCAGGGGGTTCCCTGAAGCTTTCTTT. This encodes CATSDQSRGFPEAFF.

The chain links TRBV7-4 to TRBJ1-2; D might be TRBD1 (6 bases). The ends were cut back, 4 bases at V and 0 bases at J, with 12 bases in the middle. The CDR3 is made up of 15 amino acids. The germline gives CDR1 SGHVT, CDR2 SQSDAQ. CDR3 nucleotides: TGTGCCAGCAGCTATACAGGGTTGCCTAACTATGGCTACACCTTC. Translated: CASSYTGLPNYGYTF.

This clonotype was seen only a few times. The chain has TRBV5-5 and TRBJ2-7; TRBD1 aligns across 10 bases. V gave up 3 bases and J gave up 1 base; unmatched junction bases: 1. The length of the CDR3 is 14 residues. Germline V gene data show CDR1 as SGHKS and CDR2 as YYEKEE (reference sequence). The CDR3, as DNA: TGTGCCAGCAGCTGGGGACAGGGGTCCTACGAGCAGTACTTC. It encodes CASSWGQGSYEQYF.